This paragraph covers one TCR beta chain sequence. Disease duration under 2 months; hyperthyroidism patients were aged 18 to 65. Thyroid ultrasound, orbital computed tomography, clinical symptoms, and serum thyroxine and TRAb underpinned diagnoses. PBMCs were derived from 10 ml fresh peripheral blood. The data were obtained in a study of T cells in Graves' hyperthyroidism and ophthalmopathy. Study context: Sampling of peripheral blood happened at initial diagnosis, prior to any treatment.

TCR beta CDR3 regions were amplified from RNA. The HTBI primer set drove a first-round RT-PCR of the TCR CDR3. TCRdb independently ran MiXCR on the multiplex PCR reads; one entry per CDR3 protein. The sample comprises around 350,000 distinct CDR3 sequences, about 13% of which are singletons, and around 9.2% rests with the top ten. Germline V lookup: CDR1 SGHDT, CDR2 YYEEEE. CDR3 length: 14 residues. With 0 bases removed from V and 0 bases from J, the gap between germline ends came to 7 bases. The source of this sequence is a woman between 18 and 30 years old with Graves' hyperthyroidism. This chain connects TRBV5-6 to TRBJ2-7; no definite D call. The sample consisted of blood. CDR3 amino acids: CASSLAHGSYEQYF. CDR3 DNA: TGTGCCAGCAGCTTGGCCCACGGCTCCTACGAGCAGTACTTC.